These 16 T cell receptor beta chains originate from one sample sequenced in a study of T cell responses to AZD1222 COVID-19 vaccine. Only in-frame clones appear in the TCRdb table, and some are missing; sequencing was by immunoSEQ multiplex PCR. The sample includes roughly 150,000 clones, more than 75% of them seen just once. Sequenced here: peripheral blood, sampled on day 0 of AZD1222 vaccination. These receptor sequences come from an adult in good health.

J is TRBJ1-6 and V is TRBV5-8, with a tentative D call TRBD1 (6 bases). CDR1 is SGHTS and CDR2 is YDEGEE in the germline V gene. V shed 4 bases and J shed 7 bases, with 15 bases lying between them. This CDR3 contains 15 residues. This CDR3 is CASSLGQRRNSPLHF. The CDR3 DNA is TGTGCCAGCAGCCTCGGACAGCGACGAAATTCACCCCTCCACTTT.

J is TRBJ1-2 and V is TRBV5-1; 7 bases match TRBD1. Trimming removed 4 bases from V and 2 bases from J; junction bases left unmatched: 17. The germline V gene has CDR1 SGHRS and CDR2 YFSETQ. CDR3 length: 18 residues. DNA for the CDR3: TGCGCCAGCAGCGCGTCACCGGGACAGCCAACCTACAACTATGGCTACACCTTC. Its translation: CASSASPGQPTYNYGYTF. Supplemented by reference TRBV5-1 and TRBJ1-2, the full variable domain reads KAGVTQTPRYLIKTRGQQVTLSCSPISGHRSVSWYQQTPGQGLQFLFEYFSETQRNKGNFPGRFSGRQFSNSRSEMNVSTLELGDSALYLCASSASPGQPTYNYGYTFGSGTRLTVV.

The J gene is TRBJ1-3, the V gene TRBV5-1; 9 positions match TRBD1. The V gene end was trimmed by 1 base and the J gene end by 8 bases; junction bases not matched to a gene: 4. In germline, CDR1 is SGHRS, CDR2 YFSETQ. This CDR3 has 14 amino acids. The CDR3 DNA is TGCGCCAGCAGCTTGATGGGACAGGGAGACACCATATATTTT. Translating it yields CASSLMGQGDTIYF.

The CDR3 reads CASTLGGSENTEAFF. CDR3 DNA: TGTGCCAGCACCTTGGGGGGCTCGGAGAACACTGAAGCTTTCTTT. The chain employs TRBV28 and TRBJ1-1; D may be TRBD1 (6 bases). The CDR3 is made up of 15 amino acids. Trimming removed 7 bases from V and 1 base from J, with 16 bases in between. Germline V gene data show CDR1 as MDHEN and CDR2 as SYDVKM. The whole variable domain, remainder taken from reference TRBV28 and TRBJ1-1, is DVKVTQSSRYLVKRTGEKVFLECVQDMDHENMFWYRQDPGLGLRLIYFSYDVKMKEKGDIPEGYSVSREKKERFSLILESASTNQTSMYLCASTLGGSENTEAFFGQGTRLTVV.

The rearrangement links TRBV28 to TRBJ1-3, with D unclear. The CDR3 totals 12 residues. Germline CDR1 is MDHEN and CDR2 is SYDVKM. The V end was cut by 6 bases, the J end by 2 bases, with 5 bases between. CDR3 sequence reads: CASRLAGNTIYF. The DNA of the CDR3 is TGTGCCAGCAGACTAGCTGGAAACACCATATATTTT. Using reference TRBV28 and TRBJ1-3 for the parts outside the CDR3, the full variable domain is DVKVTQSSRYLVKRTGEKVFLECVQDMDHENMFWYRQDPGLGLRLIYFSYDVKMKEKGDIPEGYSVSREKKERFSLILESASTNQTSMYLCASRLAGNTIYFGEGSWLTVV.

J is TRBJ2-1 and V is TRBV15, with 10 positions matching TRBD1. The ends lost 0 bases at V and 8 bases at J; junction bases unmatched: 4. The CDR3 runs 15 residues. CDR1 LNHNV and CDR2 YYDKDF come from the germline V gene (reference sequence). The CDR3 sequence: CATSREGTGDDEQFF. CDR3 in DNA: TGTGCCACCAGCAGAGAGGGGACAGGGGACGATGAGCAGTTCTTC. The entire variable domain, with the rest obtained from reference TRBV15 and TRBJ2-1, is as follows: DAMVIQNPRYQVTQFGKPVTLSCSQTLNHNVMYWYQQKSSQAPKLLFHYYDKDFNNEADTPDNFQSRRPNTSFCFLDIRSPGLGDTAMYLCATSREGTGDDEQFFGPGTRLTVL.

The genes are TRBV5-1 and TRBJ2-3; D might be TRBD1 or TRBD2, each matching 7 bases. CDR1 is SGHRS and CDR2 is YFSETQ in the germline V gene. V shed 1 base and J shed 4 bases, with 13 bases lying between them. The CDR3 consists of 15 residues. This CDR3 is CASSLRQGGADTQYF. The CDR3 nucleotides are TGCGCCAGCAGCTTGAGACAGGGAGGGGCAGATACGCAGTATTTT.

The chain joins TRBV7-9 to TRBJ1-1; a weak D match, TRBD1 (6 bases). Germline V gives CDR1 SEHNR, CDR2 FQNEAQ (reference sequence). The length of the CDR3 is 14 residues. V lost 5 bases and J lost 0, with 10 bases in between. Here the CDR3 reads CASSPGQMNTEAFF. The CDR3 DNA reads TGTGCCAGCAGCCCAGGACAGATGAACACTGAAGCTTTCTTT.

The rearrangement joins TRBV7-6 to TRBJ2-3; 13 nucleotides agree with TRBD2. The V segment lost 5 bases and the J segment 6 bases; nucleotides outside the gene matches: 8. CDR3 length equals 16 residues. Germline CDR1 is SGHVS and CDR2 is FNYEAQ. CDR3 nucleotide sequence: TGTGCCAGCAGCCCGACTAGCGGGGGGCACCAGGATACGCAGTATTTT. It yields the protein CASSPTSGGHQDTQYF.

V usage is TRBV28 and J usage is TRBJ2-2; 9 positions agree with TRBD1. The CDR3 is 17 residues long. V shed 10 bases, J shed 5 bases, and the junction held 17 bases outside the gene matches. Germline V lookup: CDR1 MDHEN, CDR2 SYDVKM. The CDR3 region has the DNA TGTGCCATCGACCCCTGGGGGACAGGGACGCGGACCGGGGAGCTGTTTTTT. The encoded protein is CAIDPWGTGTRTGELFF.

The chain recombines TRBV7-3 with TRBJ2-1; a weak D match, TRBD1 (6 bases). Trimming pared 3 bases from V and 4 bases from J, leaving 13 bases between. The length of the CDR3 is 15 residues. The germline CDR1 and CDR2 sequences are SGHTA and FQGTGA. In nucleotides, the CDR3 is TGTGCCAGCAGCTTGCAGGGGAAGGCTTACAATGAGCAGTTCTTC. Protein product: CASSLQGKAYNEQFF.

J is TRBJ2-7 and V is TRBV3-1 (or the pseudogene TRBV3-2); tentatively, D is TRBD2 (7 bases). V gave up 8 bases and J gave up 2 bases, with 16 bases separating them. This CDR3 contains 14 residues. Looked up from germline, CDR1 is LGHDT and CDR2 is YNNKEL (reference sequence). The CDR3 loop is CASARGADTYEQYF. CDR3 DNA: TGTGCCAGCGCCCGGGGGGCCGATACCTACGAGCAGTACTTC.

J is TRBJ1-1 and V is TRBV6-5, with D tentatively TRBD1 (5 bases). Germline values: CDR1 MNHEY, CDR2 SVGAGI. V lost 3 bases and J lost 4, with 12 bases in between. The CDR3 is 14 residues long. CDR3 nucleotides: TGTGCCAGCAGTTATCAAAACGGGGGCACTGAAGCTTTCTTT. The encoded protein is CASSYQNGGTEAFF.

The rearrangement links TRBV27 to TRBJ1-1; D possibly corresponds to TRBD1 (5 bases). The germline CDR1 and CDR2 sequences are MNHEY and SMNVEV (reference sequence). CDR3 length: 14 residues. V was clipped by 5 bases and J by 1 base, with 11 bases between them. The CDR3 bases are TGTGCCAGCAGTCGTAACGGGGCGAACACTGAAGCTTTCTTT. This gives the protein CASSRNGANTEAFF.

The chain uses TRBV7-9 and TRBJ2-5; D is undetermined. V lost 10 bases and J 1 base, leaving 10 bases between the germline ends. Germline values: CDR1 SEHNR, CDR2 FQNEAQ (reference sequence). The CDR3 totals 12 residues. In DNA, the CDR3 is TGTGCCATCGACGGGTTCCAAGAGACCCAGTACTTC. Protein: CAIDGFQETQYF.

This clone was picked up a small number of times. The chain links TRBV5-1 to TRBJ1-4; the match to TRBD1 covers 9 bases. CDR1 is SGHRS and CDR2 is YFSETQ in the germline V gene. The V and J ends lost 2 bases and 3 bases, in that order; junction bases with no gene match: 8. The CDR3 extends over 17 amino acids. CDR3 in amino acids: CASSFSPGTGPNEKLFF. CDR3 nucleotide sequence: TGCGCCAGCAGCTTCTCACCCGGGACAGGGCCTAATGAAAAACTGTTTTTT.